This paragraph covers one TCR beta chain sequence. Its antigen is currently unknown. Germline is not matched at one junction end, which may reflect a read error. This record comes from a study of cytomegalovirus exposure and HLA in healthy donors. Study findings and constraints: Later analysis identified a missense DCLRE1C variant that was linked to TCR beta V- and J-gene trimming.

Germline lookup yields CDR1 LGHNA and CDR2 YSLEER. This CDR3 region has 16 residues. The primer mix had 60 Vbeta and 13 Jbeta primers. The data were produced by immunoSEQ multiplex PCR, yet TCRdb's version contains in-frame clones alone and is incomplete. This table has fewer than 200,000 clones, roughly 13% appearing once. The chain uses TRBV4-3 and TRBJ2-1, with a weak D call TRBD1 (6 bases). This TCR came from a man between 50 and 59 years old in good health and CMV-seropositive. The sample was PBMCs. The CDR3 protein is CASSQDFRGSVHEQLF. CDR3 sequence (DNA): TGCGCCAGCAGCCAAGACTTCAGGGGATCCGTCCATGAGCAGCTCTTC.